Here is one T cell receptor (beta chain) with its context. Its antigen is still unknown. 5'RACE primed at constant segments yielded TCR alpha and TCR beta cDNA libraries bearing sample barcodes and UMIs. TCRdb recomputed calls from the 5' RACE reads with MiXCR, one row per CDR3 protein. The data contain 250,000 to 350,000 distinct CDR3 sequences, roughly 15% of them seen just once; the ten biggest clones take up about a fifth. This sample stems from a study of T-cell memory formation after mild COVID-19. Study overall: TCR clusters were largely donor specific. Findings and limits, study-wide: The finding that pre-infection memory included some responding clones suggested that cross-reactive memory joined. Day 15 to 85 contracting clones showed balanced CD4/CD8; later expanders leaned CD4+.

Per the germline V gene, CDR1 is SGHVS and CDR2 is FNYEAQ. The CDR3 has 15 amino acids. The germline V and J ends were trimmed by 2 bases and 7 bases, with 15 bases remaining between them. The sample comprised PBMCs or a T cell subset sorted from them (not recorded which). This TCR was recovered from a man aged 18-30 years who had mild COVID-19 (a few samples of this study predate the infection). Cell type and time point are not known. V is TRBV7-6 and J is TRBJ1-5; no definite D call. The CDR3 is CASSLIPEIGQPQHF. The CDR3 DNA sequence: TGTGCCAGCAGCTTAATCCCCGAGATTGGGCAGCCCCAGCATTTT.